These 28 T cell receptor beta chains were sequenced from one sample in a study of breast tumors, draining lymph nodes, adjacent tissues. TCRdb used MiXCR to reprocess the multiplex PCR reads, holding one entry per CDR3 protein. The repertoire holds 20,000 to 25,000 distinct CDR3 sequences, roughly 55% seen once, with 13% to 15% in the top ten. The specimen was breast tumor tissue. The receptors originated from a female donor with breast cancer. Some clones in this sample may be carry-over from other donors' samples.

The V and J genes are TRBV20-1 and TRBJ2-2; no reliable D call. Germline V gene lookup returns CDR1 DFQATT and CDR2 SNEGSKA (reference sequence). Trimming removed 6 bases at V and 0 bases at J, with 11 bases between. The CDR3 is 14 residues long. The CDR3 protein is CSAGSPSNTGELFF. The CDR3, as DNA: TGCAGTGCCGGGTCTCCTTCGAACACCGGGGAGCTGTTTTTT.

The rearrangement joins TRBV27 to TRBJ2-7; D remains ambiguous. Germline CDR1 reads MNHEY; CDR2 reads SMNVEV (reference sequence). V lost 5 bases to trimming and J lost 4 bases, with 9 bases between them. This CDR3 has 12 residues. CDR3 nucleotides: TGTGCCAGCAGTGTGGACGGGTACGAGCAGTACTTC. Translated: CASSVDGYEQYF.

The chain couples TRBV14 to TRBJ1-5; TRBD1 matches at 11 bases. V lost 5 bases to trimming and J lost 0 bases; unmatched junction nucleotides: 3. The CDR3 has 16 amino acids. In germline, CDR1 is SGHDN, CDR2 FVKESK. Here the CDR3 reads CASSWDRGDSNQPQHF. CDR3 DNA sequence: TGTGCCAGCAGCTGGGACAGGGGGGATAGCAATCAGCCCCAGCATTTT.

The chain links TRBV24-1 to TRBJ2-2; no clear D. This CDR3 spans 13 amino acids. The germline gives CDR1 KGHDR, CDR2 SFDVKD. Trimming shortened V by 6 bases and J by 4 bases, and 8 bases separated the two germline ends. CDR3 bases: TGTGCCACCAGTACCCAGCTCACCGGGGAGCTGTTTTTT. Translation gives CATSTQLTGELFF.

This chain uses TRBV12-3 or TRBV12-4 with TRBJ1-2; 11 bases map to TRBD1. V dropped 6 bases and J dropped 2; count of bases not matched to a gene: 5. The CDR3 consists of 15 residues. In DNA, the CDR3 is TGTGCCAGCAGCAAGAGGACAGGGGGCAACTATGGCTACACCTTC. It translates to CASSKRTGGNYGYTF.

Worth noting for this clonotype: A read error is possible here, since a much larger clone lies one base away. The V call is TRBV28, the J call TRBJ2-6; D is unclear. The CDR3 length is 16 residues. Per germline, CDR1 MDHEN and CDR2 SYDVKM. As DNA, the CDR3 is TGTACCAGCAGTTTGGCCACGTTCTCTGGGGCCAACGTCCTGACTTTC. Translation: CTSSLATFSGANVLTF.

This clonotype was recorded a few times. The CDR3 coding sequence is TGTGCCAGCAGCCTGGGGGCGCCGGCCTTCTACACCTTC. Translating it yields CASSLGAPAFYTF. This sequence joins TRBV5-5 and TRBJ1-2; D is possibly TRBD1 (6 bases). Between the trimmed V and J ends, which lost 4 bases and 10 bases, there was a span of 17 bases. CDR3 length equals 13 residues. Germline V gene lookup returns CDR1 SGHKS and CDR2 YYEKEE (reference sequence).

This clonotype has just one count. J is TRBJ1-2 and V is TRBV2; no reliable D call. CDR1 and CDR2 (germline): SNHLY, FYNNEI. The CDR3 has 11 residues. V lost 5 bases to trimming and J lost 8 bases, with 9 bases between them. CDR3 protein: CASSRSGGYTF. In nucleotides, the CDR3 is TGTGCCAGCAGTAGGAGCGGGGGCTACACCTTC. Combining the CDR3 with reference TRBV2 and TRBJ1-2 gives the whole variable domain EPEVTQTPSHQVTQMGQEVILRCVPISNHLYFYWYRQILGQKVEFLVSFYNNEISEKSEIFDDQFSVERPDGSNFTLKIRSTKLEDSAMYFCASSRSGGYTFGSGTRLTVV.

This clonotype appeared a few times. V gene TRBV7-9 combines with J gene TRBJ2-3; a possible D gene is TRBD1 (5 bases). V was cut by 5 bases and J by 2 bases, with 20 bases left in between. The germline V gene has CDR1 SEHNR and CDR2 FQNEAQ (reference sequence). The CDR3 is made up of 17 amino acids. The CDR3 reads CASSTMDTTTITDTQYF. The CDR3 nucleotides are TGTGCCAGCAGCACGATGGACACCACCACCATCACAGATACGCAGTATTTT.

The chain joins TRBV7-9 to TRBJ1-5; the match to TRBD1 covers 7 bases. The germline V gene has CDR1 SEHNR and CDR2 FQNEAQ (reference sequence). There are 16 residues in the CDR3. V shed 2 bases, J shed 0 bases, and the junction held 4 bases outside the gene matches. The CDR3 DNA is TGTGCCAGCAGCTTAACAGGGGACCTTAGCAATCAGCCCCAGCATTTT. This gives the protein CASSLTGDLSNQPQHF.

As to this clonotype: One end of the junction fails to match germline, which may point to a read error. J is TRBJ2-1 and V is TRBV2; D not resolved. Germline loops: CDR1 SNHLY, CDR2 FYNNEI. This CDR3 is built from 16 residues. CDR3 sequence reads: CASSESSALLNNEQFF. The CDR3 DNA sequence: TGTGCCAGCAGTGAATCTTCGGCCTTGCTGAACAATGAGCAGTTTTTC. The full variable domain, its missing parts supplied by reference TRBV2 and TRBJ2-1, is EPEVTQTPSHQVTQMGQEVILRCVPISNHLYFYWYRQILGQKVEFLVSFYNNEISEKSEIFDDQFSVERPDGSNFTLKIRSTKLEDSAMYFCASSESSALLNNEQFFGPGTRLTVL.

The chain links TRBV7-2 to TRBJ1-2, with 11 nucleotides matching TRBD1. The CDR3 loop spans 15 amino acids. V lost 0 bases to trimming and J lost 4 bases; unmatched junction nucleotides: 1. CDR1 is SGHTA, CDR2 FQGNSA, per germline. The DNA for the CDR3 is TGTGCCAGCAGCTTAGCCGGACAGGGGGCCTATGGCTACACCTTC. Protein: CASSLAGQGAYGYTF.

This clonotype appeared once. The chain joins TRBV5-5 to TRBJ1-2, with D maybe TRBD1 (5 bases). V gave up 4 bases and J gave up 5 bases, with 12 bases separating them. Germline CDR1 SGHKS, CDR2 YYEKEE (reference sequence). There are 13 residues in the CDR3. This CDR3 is CASSPGPTYGYTF. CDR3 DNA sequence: TGTGCCAGCAGCCCGGGACCGACTTATGGCTACACCTTC.

For the CDR3, the DNA is TGTGCTAGTGGTTTGATCTTCTTGGACAGGGGGAGGGTTACAGATACGCAGTATTTT. This codes for CASGLIFLDRGRVTDTQYF. V and J are TRBV12-5 and TRBJ2-3, with TRBD1 identical over 10 bases. Germline trimming cut 2 bases from V and 3 bases from J; bases unmatched to any gene: 14. The CDR3 is 19 residues long. Per germline, CDR1 LGHNT and CDR2 FRNRAP. Supplemented by reference TRBV12-5 and TRBJ2-3, the full variable domain reads DARVTQTPRHKVTEMGQEVTMRCQPILGHNTVFWYRQTMMQGLELLAYFRNRAPLDDSGMPKDRFSAEMPDATLATLKIQPSEPRDSAVYFCASGLIFLDRGRVTDTQYFGPGTRLTVL.

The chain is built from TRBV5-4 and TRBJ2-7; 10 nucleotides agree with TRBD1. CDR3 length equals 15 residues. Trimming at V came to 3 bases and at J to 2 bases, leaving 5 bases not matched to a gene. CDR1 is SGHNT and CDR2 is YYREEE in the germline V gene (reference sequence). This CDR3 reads CASSWEGQGTYEQYF. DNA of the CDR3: TGTGCCAGCAGCTGGGAGGGACAGGGGACCTACGAGCAGTACTTC.

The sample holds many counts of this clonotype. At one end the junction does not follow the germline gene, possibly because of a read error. CDR3 coding DNA: TGCGCCAGCAGCTCGGGACAGGGAGTTCACGGCTACGCCTTC. Translation gives CASSSGQGVHGYAF. This chain joins TRBV5-1 and TRBJ1-2; 9 bases are a match to TRBD1. CDR3 length equals 14 residues. CDR1 and CDR2 (germline): SGHRS, YFSETQ.

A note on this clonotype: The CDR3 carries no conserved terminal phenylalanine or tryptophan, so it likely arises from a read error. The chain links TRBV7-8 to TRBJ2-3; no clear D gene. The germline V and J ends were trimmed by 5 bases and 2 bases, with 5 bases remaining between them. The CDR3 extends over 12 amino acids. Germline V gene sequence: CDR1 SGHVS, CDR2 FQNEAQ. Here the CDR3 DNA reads TGTGCCAGCAGCCGAGCCACAGATACGCAGTATCTT. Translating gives CASSRATDTQYL.

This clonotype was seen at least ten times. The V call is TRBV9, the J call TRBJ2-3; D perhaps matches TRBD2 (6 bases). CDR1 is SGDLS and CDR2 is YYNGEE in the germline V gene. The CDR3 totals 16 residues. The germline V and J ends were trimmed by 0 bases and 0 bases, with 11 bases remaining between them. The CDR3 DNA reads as TGTGCCAGCAGCGTAGAAGCTAGCGTGAGCACAGATACGCAGTATTTT. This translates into CASSVEASVSTDTQYF.

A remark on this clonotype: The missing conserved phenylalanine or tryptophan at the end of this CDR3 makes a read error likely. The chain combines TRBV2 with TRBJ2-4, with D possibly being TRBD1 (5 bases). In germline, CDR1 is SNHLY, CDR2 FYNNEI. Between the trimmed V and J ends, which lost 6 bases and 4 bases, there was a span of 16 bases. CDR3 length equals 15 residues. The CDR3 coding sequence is TGTGCCAGCAGAGGTGGGGCTCTGGCAAAAAACATTCAGTACCTC. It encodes CASRGGALAKNIQYL.

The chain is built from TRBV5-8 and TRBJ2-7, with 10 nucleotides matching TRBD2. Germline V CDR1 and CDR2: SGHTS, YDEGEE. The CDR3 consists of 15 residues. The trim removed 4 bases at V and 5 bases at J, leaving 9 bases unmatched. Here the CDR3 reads CASSQRSGRADEQYF. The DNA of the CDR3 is TGTGCCAGCAGCCAGAGAAGCGGGAGGGCGGACGAGCAGTACTTC. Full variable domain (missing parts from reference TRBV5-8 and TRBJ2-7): EAGVTQSPTHLIKTRGQQATLRCSPISGHTSVYWYQQALGLGLQFLLWYDEGEERNRGNFPPRFSGRQFPNYSSELNVNALELEDSALYLCASSQRSGRADEQYFGPGTRLTVT.

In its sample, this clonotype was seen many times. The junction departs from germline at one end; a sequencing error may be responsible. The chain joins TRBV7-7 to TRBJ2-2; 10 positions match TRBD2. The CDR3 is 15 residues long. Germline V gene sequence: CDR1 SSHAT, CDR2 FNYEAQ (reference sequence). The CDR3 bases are TGTGCTAGCAGCCTCACTAGCGGGGTAAACGGGGAGCTGTTTTTT. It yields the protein CASSLTSGVNGELFF.

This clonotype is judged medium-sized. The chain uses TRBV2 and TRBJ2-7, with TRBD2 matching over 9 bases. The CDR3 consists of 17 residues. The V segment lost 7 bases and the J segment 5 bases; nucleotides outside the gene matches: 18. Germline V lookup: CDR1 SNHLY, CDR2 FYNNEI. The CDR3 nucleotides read TGTGCCAGCAAGGAGGAGAGCGGGAGGTATAGGGGAAACGAGCAGTACTTC. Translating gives CASKEESGRYRGNEQYF.

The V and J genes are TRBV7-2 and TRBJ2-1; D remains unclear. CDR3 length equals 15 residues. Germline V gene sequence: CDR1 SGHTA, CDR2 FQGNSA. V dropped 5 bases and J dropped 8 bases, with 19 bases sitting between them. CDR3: CASSPAPSPGDEQFF. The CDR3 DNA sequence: TGTGCCAGCAGCCCCGCCCCTTCACCAGGCGATGAGCAGTTCTTC.

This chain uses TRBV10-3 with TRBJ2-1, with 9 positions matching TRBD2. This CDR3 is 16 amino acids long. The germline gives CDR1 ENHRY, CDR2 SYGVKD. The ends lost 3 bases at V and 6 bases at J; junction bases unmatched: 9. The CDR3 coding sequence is TGTGCCATCAGTGATCCCCAGCGGGGGGTGGGCAATGAGCAGTTCTTC. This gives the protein CAISDPQRGVGNEQFF.

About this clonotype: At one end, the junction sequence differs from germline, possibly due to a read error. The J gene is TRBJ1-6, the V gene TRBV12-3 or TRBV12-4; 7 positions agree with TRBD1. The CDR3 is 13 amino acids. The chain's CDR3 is CASRGAGNSPLHF. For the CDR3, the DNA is TGTGCTAGCAGGGGGGCGGGAAATTCACCCCTCCACTTT.

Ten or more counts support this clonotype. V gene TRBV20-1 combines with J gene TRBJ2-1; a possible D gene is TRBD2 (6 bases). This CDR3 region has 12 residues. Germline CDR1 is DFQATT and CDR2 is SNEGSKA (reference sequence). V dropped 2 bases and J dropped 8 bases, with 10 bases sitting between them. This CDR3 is CSARRASDEQFF. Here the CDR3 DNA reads TGCAGTGCTAGAAGGGCTAGCGATGAGCAGTTCTTC.

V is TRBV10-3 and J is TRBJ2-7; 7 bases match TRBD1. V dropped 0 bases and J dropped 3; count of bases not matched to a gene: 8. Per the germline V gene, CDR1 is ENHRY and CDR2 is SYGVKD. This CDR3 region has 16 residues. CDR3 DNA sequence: TGTGCCATCAGTGAGTCGGGACAGATCCAATTCTACGAGCAGTACTTC. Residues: CAISESGQIQFYEQYF.

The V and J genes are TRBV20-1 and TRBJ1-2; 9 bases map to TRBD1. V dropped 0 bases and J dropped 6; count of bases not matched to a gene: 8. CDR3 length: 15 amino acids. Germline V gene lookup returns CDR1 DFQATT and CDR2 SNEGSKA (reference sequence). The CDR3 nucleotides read TGCAGTGCTAGAGATCCCTGGACAGGGGATGATGGCTACACCTTC. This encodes CSARDPWTGDDGYTF.